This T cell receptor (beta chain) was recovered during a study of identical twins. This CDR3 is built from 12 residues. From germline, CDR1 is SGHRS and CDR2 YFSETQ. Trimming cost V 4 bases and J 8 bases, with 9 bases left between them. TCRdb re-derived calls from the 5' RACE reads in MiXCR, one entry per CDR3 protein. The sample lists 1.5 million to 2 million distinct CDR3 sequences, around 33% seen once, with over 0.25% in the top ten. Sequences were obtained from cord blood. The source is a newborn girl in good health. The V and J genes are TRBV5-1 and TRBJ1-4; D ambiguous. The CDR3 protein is CASSTDGEKLFF. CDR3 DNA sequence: TGCGCCAGCAGCACCGACGGAGAAAAACTGTTTTTT.